The rows below give T cell receptor beta chains drawn from one sample of a study of blood T cell repertoires in COVID-19. The repertoire was sequenced with immunoSEQ multiplex PCR; TCRdb's copy has only in-frame clones and lacks some. The table includes more than 150,000 clones, 87% detected once. The sample taken for sequencing was PBMCs or T cells enriched from blood (not recorded which). The receptors shown here come from a woman aged 50 to 65 who had recovered from COVID-19. CDR3s include the opening cysteine and the closing phenylalanine or tryptophan. A D gene is named only where the DNA matches it firmly. Not every row has a clone size; where given, it reads once, few, many or a size class.

abundance: .
v_gene: TRBV10-3
j_gene: TRBJ2-7
d_gene: TRBD2
CDR3aa: CAISALTSGSSYEQYF
CDR3nt: TGTGCCATCAGTGCCCTGACTAGCGGGAGCTCCTACGAGCAGTACTTC

abundance: .
v_gene: TRBV28
j_gene: TRBJ2-3
d_gene: .
CDR3aa: CASQSSGKVTDTQYF
CDR3nt: TGTGCCAGCCAATCGTCAGGGAAGGTGACAGATACGCAGTATTTT

abundance: .
v_gene: TRBV24-1
j_gene: TRBJ2-2
d_gene: .
CDR3aa: CATQGTGELFF
CDR3nt: TGTGCCACCCAGGGGACCGGGGAGCTGTTTTTT

abundance: once
v_gene: TRBV5-1
j_gene: TRBJ2-7
d_gene: .
CDR3aa: CASSLNALLAYEQYF
CDR3nt: TGCGCCAGCAGCTTGAACGCCTTACTAGCCTACGAGCAGTACTTC

abundance: .
v_gene: TRBV12-3/TRBV12-4
j_gene: TRBJ1-5
d_gene: .
CDR3aa: CASRGLPNQPQHF
CDR3nt: TGTGCCAGCAGGGGACTGCCGAATCAGCCCCAGCATTTT

abundance: .
v_gene: TRBV19
j_gene: TRBJ2-5
d_gene: .
CDR3aa: CASSTGLSSLTQYF
CDR3nt: TGTGCCAGTAGTACCGGACTATCATCGTTGACCCAGTACTTC

abundance: .
v_gene: TRBV6-5
j_gene: TRBJ2-2
d_gene: TRBD2
CDR3aa: CASRTSGNTGELFF
CDR3nt: TGTGCCAGCCGGACTAGCGGGAACACCGGGGAGCTGTTTTTT

abundance: .
v_gene: TRBV7-2
j_gene: TRBJ2-7
d_gene: TRBD2
CDR3aa: CASSPSGRAFEQYF
CDR3nt: TGTGCCAGCAGCCCCAGCGGGAGGGCCTTTGAGCAGTACTTC

abundance: .
v_gene: TRBV12-3/TRBV12-4
j_gene: TRBJ2-7
d_gene: .
CDR3aa: CASRRTVGYEQYF
CDR3nt: TGTGCCAGCAGACGGACAGTCGGCTACGAGCAGTACTTC

abundance: .
v_gene: TRBV11-2
j_gene: TRBJ2-5
d_gene: TRBD1
CDR3aa: CASSSDRGETQYF
CDR3nt: TGTGCCAGCAGCTCCGACAGGGGTGAGACCCAGTACTTC

abundance: .
v_gene: TRBV28
j_gene: TRBJ1-2
d_gene: .
CDR3aa: CAAGGTNYGYTF
CDR3nt: TGTGCTGCAGGAGGCACGAACTATGGCTACACCTTC

abundance: .
v_gene: TRBV27
j_gene: TRBJ1-1
d_gene: .
CDR3aa: CASSSPTGRSPSAEAFF
CDR3nt: TGTGCCAGCAGTTCCCCGACAGGTCGATCTCCGAGCGCTGAAGCTTTCTTT

abundance: .
v_gene: TRBV7-2
j_gene: TRBJ2-5
d_gene: .
CDR3aa: CASSLGHAGETQYF
CDR3nt: TGTGCCAGCAGCCTGGGCCACGCAGGGGAGACCCAGTACTTC

abundance: .
v_gene: TRBV7-2
j_gene: TRBJ2-7
d_gene: TRBD1
CDR3aa: CASSLAPTGGDYEQYF
CDR3nt: TGTGCCAGCAGCTTAGCGCCGACAGGGGGGGACTACGAGCAGTACTTC

abundance: .
v_gene: TRBV5-1
j_gene: TRBJ2-7
d_gene: TRBD1
CDR3aa: CASSSETGSNEQYF
CDR3nt: TGCGCCAGCAGCTCCGAGACAGGGTCAAACGAGCAGTACTTC

abundance: .
v_gene: TRBV18
j_gene: TRBJ1-1
d_gene: TRBD1
CDR3aa: CASSYQGDTEAFF
CDR3nt: TGTGCCAGCTCATACCAGGGGGATACTGAAGCTTTCTTT

abundance: .
v_gene: TRBV29-1
j_gene: TRBJ2-1
d_gene: TRBD1
CDR3aa: CSAGTAYYNEQFF
CDR3nt: TGCAGCGCCGGGACAGCCTATTACAATGAGCAGTTCTTC

abundance: few
v_gene: TRBV5-1
j_gene: TRBJ2-1
d_gene: TRBD2
CDR3aa: CASSLAGLAGDYNEQFF
CDR3nt: TGCGCCAGCAGCTTGGCGGGACTAGCGGGAGATTACAATGAGCAGTTCTTC

abundance: .
v_gene: TRBV7-9
j_gene: TRBJ2-7
d_gene: TRBD1
CDR3aa: CASSTDRAVIYEQYF
CDR3nt: TGTGCCAGCAGCACGGACAGGGCGGTCATCTACGAGCAGTACTTC

abundance: .
v_gene: TRBV5-1
j_gene: TRBJ2-7
d_gene: TRBD1
CDR3aa: CASTSTGASYEQYF
CDR3nt: TGCGCCAGCACCTCGACAGGGGCTTCCTACGAGCAGTACTTC

abundance: .
v_gene: TRBV2
j_gene: TRBJ2-4
d_gene: .
CDR3aa: CASSEFGGQGTKNIQYF
CDR3nt: TGTGCCAGCAGTGAATTCGGGGGGCAAGGGACCAAAAACATTCAGTACTTC

abundance: .
v_gene: TRBV10-3
j_gene: TRBJ2-7
d_gene: .
CDR3aa: CAISERVEDSEQYF
CDR3nt: TGTGCCATCAGTGAGAGAGTTGAGGACTCCGAGCAGTACTTC

abundance: .
v_gene: TRBV6-2/TRBV6-3
j_gene: TRBJ2-7
d_gene: TRBD2
CDR3aa: CASNPDRTSGRVASYEQYF
CDR3nt: TGTGCCAGCAACCCCGATCGGACTAGCGGGAGGGTCGCCTCCTACGAGCAGTACTTC

abundance: .
v_gene: TRBV5-1
j_gene: TRBJ2-3
d_gene: TRBD2
CDR3aa: CASSFSGTSGGTDTQYF
CDR3nt: TGCGCCAGCAGCTTCTCCGGGACTAGCGGGGGTACAGATACGCAGTATTTT

abundance: .
v_gene: TRBV5-1
j_gene: TRBJ2-7
d_gene: TRBD2
CDR3aa: CASSSGLAGRSYEQYF
CDR3nt: TGCGCCAGCAGCTCGGGACTAGCGGGTCGCTCCTACGAGCAGTACTTC

abundance: .
v_gene: TRBV11-3
j_gene: TRBJ2-7
d_gene: TRBD1
CDR3aa: CASSLGTGIYEQYF
CDR3nt: TGTGCCAGCAGCTTGGGGACAGGGATCTACGAGCAGTACTTC

abundance: .
v_gene: TRBV7-2
j_gene: TRBJ2-1
d_gene: TRBD2
CDR3aa: CASSPGGSGSNEQFF
CDR3nt: TGTGCCAGCAGCCCGGGGGGTAGCGGGAGCAATGAGCAGTTCTTC

abundance: .
v_gene: TRBV25-1
j_gene: TRBJ2-7
d_gene: .
CDR3aa: CASSETGWPYEQYF
CDR3nt: TGTGCCAGCAGTGAAACAGGGTGGCCCTACGAGCAGTACTTC

abundance: .
v_gene: TRBV10-3
j_gene: TRBJ1-1
d_gene: .
CDR3aa: CAISPGGFLEAFF
CDR3nt: TGTGCCATCAGTCCTGGGGGGTTTCTTGAAGCTTTCTTT

abundance: .
v_gene: TRBV11-2
j_gene: TRBJ2-2
d_gene: .
CDR3aa: CASSFFAPTGELFF
CDR3nt: TGTGCCAGCAGCTTTTTTGCGCCCACCGGGGAGCTGTTTTTT

abundance: .
v_gene: TRBV5-1
j_gene: TRBJ2-7
d_gene: .
CDR3aa: CASSLGTASAFYEQYF
CDR3nt: TGCGCCAGCAGCTTGGGGACAGCATCGGCTTTCTACGAGCAGTACTTC

abundance: .
v_gene: TRBV7-2
j_gene: TRBJ1-5
d_gene: .
CDR3aa: CASSLSREPNQPQHF
CDR3nt: TGTGCCAGCAGCTTATCAAGGGAGCCCAACCAGCCCCAGCATTTT

abundance: once
v_gene: TRBV25-1
j_gene: TRBJ2-1
d_gene: TRBD2
CDR3aa: CASSAVAGGSRQFF
CDR3nt: TGTGCCAGCAGTGCGGTAGCGGGAGGGTCAAGGCAGTTCTTC

abundance: .
v_gene: TRBV30
j_gene: TRBJ2-3
d_gene: TRBD2
CDR3aa: CAWSGLAGPDTQYF
CDR3nt: TGTGCCTGGAGCGGACTAGCGGGACCAGATACGCAGTATTTT

abundance: .
v_gene: TRBV27
j_gene: TRBJ2-1
d_gene: TRBD1
CDR3aa: CASKTLGGYSYNEQFF
CDR3nt: TGTGCCAGCAAAACCCTAGGGGGCTACTCCTACAATGAGCAGTTCTTC

abundance: .
v_gene: TRBV6-6
j_gene: TRBJ1-2
d_gene: TRBD1
CDR3aa: CASSSPGQSSRGYTF
CDR3nt: TGTGCCAGCAGTTCCCCGGGACAGTCATCCAGGGGCTACACCTTC

abundance: .
v_gene: TRBV5-4
j_gene: TRBJ2-1
d_gene: .
CDR3aa: CASSRDIFNEQFF
CDR3nt: TGTGCCAGCAGCCGGGACATTTTCAATGAGCAGTTCTTC

abundance: .
v_gene: TRBV25-1
j_gene: TRBJ2-2
d_gene: TRBD1
CDR3aa: CASRTGPGTGELFF
CDR3nt: TGTGCCAGCAGGACAGGGCCAGGGACCGGGGAGCTGTTTTTT

abundance: .
v_gene: TRBV19
j_gene: TRBJ2-2
d_gene: TRBD1
CDR3aa: CASSIGTGRGNTGELFF
CDR3nt: TGTGCCAGTAGTATAGGGACAGGGCGCGGGAACACCGGGGAGCTGTTTTTT

abundance: .
v_gene: TRBV6-1
j_gene: TRBJ1-1
d_gene: .
CDR3aa: CASSEAVEAEAFF
CDR3nt: TGTGCCAGCAGTGAAGCGGTAGAAGCTGAAGCTTTCTTT

abundance: .
v_gene: TRBV3-1/TRBV3-2
j_gene: TRBJ1-6
d_gene: TRBD1
CDR3aa: CASSQQTGYNSPLHF
CDR3nt: TGTGCCAGCAGCCAACAGACAGGGTATAATTCACCCCTCCACTTT

abundance: .
v_gene: TRBV5-4
j_gene: TRBJ1-1
d_gene: TRBD1
CDR3aa: CASSPGQGARQNTEAFF
CDR3nt: TGTGCCAGCAGCCCAGGACAGGGGGCGCGGCAAAACACTGAAGCTTTCTTT